The present TCR beta chain was sequenced within a study of response to subunit inactivated influenza vaccine. Study findings and constraints: That few new T cells are recruited by each seasonal influenza vaccination was the authors' suggestion.

This clonotype was detected a few times. Its cognate antigen is unknown. There are 15 residues in the CDR3. V was pared by 2 bases and J by 1 base, with 11 bases between. Germline V gene data show CDR1 as SGHAT and CDR2 as FQNNGV. TCRdb analysed the RT-PCR reads with MiXCR anew, one entry per CDR3 protein. The repertoire holds roughly 650,000 distinct CDR3 sequences, with 15% to 17% as singletons. The source is a man aged 50 to 59 who received an inactivated influenza vaccine. The chain has TRBV11-2 and TRBJ1-2; D unresolved. This material consisted of PBMCs from blood, taken 11 to 12 days after vaccination. The CDR3 bases are TGTGCCAGCAGCTTATCGCCCCTCGGTAACTATGGCTACACCTTC. It yields the protein CASSLSPLGNYGYTF. The entire variable domain, with the rest obtained from reference TRBV11-2 and TRBJ1-2, is as follows: EAGVAQSPRYKIIEKRQSVAFWCNPISGHATLYWYQQILGQGPKLLIQFQNNGVVDDSQLPKDRFSAERLKGVDSTLKIQPAKLEDSAVYLCASSLSPLGNYGYTFGSGTRLTVV.